This T cell receptor (beta chain) was recorded in a study of cytomegalovirus exposure and HLA in healthy donors. Study context: HLA-typed donors were the source of approximately 88 million unique TCRs, which an early data release held.

PCR employed 60 Vbeta and 13 Jbeta primers. Assay: immunoSEQ multiplex PCR; the TCRdb copy retains only in-frame clones and omits some. The sample consists of under 250,000 clones, 82% of them appearing once. The CDR3 covers 17 residues. Trimming pared 2 bases from V and 1 base from J, leaving 17 bases between. CDR1 is SGHDT, CDR2 YYEEEE, per germline. The V gene is TRBV5-6, the J gene TRBJ2-3, with D unclear. The clonotype originates from a man aged 40-49 years in good health and CMV-seropositive. The specimen was PBMCs. CDR3 protein: CASSFLSNPGGTDTQYF. In DNA, the CDR3 is TGTGCCAGCAGCTTCTTATCTAACCCTGGTGGCACAGATACGCAGTATTTT.